These 22 T cell receptor beta chains share one sample of origin, sequenced in a study of T cell changes during pregnancy in multiple sclerosis. Sequencing used immunoSEQ multiplex PCR; TCRdb keeps in-frame clones, though not all of them. The repertoire holds about 50,000 clones, approximately 95% seen once, with roughly 0.33% in the top ten. Here the sequenced sample was CD4+ T cells from peripheral blood mononuclear cells, taken in the third trimester of pregnancy. The receptors stem from a female donor with multiple sclerosis, enrolled in a pregnancy study.

This chain joins TRBV11-2 and TRBJ2-1, with 10 bases matching TRBD2. This CDR3 comprises 13 residues. Germline V gene sequence: CDR1 SGHAT, CDR2 FQNNGV. The trim removed 0 bases at V and 12 bases at J, leaving 2 bases unmatched. Written as DNA, the CDR3 is TGTGCCAGCAGCTTAGAATTAGCGGGAGGGCAGTTCTTC. It codes for CASSLELAGGQFF.

This clone was recorded once. The chain joins TRBV28 to TRBJ1-2; 8 bases are shared with TRBD1. J lost 5 bases, V lost 7 bases, and 3 bases had no gene match. CDR3 length: 12 amino acids. Germline-derived CDR1 and CDR2 are MDHEN and SYDVKM. CDR3 region: CASTDRAYGYTF. In nucleotides, the CDR3 is TGTGCCAGCACGGACAGGGCTTATGGCTACACCTTC.

This chain links TRBV30 with TRBJ2-1; D is undetermined. This CDR3 region has 14 residues. V lost 7 bases and J 0 bases, leaving 13 bases between the germline ends. Germline V gene lookup returns CDR1 GTSNPN and CDR2 SVGIG (reference sequence). CDR3 bases: TGTGCCTCAAAAAGAGGCAGCTCCTACAATGAGCAGTTCTTC. As protein: CASKRGSSYNEQFF.

The V gene is TRBV6-1, the J gene TRBJ2-2, with D perhaps matching TRBD2 (6 bases). The CDR3 totals 15 residues. With 8 bases removed from V and 4 bases from J, the gap between germline ends came to 17 bases. Germline CDR1 and CDR2: MNHNS and SASEGT. CDR3 loop: CASSGARGFTGELFF. In nucleotides, the CDR3 is TGTGCCAGCTCCGGGGCTCGGGGGTTCACCGGGGAGCTGTTTTTT.

The chain uses TRBV6-5 and TRBJ1-1, with 10 bases aligning to TRBD1. Germline trimming cut 6 bases from V and 2 bases from J; bases unmatched to any gene: 3. CDR1 is MNHEY and CDR2 is SVGAGI in the germline V gene. The CDR3 has 14 amino acids. CDR3 nucleotide sequence: TGTGCCAGCAGCCGGACAGGGGGAAACACTGAAGCTTTCTTT. Translated: CASSRTGGNTEAFF.

The chain uses TRBV28 and TRBJ1-4; the D gene is possibly TRBD1 (6 bases). In germline, CDR1 is MDHEN, CDR2 SYDVKM. The V end lost 6 bases, the J end lost 2 bases, and 16 bases lay between the germline ends. The CDR3 has 16 amino acids. The CDR3 region has the DNA TGTGCCAGCAGCCTGCCCCCGGGGGGCACTAATGAAAAACTGTTTTTT. Amino acid sequence: CASSLPPGGTNEKLFF. The full variable domain, in which reference TRBV28 and TRBJ1-4 provide the parts outside the CDR3, is DVKVTQSSRYLVKRTGEKVFLECVQDMDHENMFWYRQDPGLGLRLIYFSYDVKMKEKGDIPEGYSVSREKKERFSLILESASTNQTSMYLCASSLPPGGTNEKLFFGSGTQLSVL.

This chain links TRBV28 with TRBJ2-2, with TRBD1 matching over 9 bases. The V segment lost 4 bases and the J segment 4 bases; nucleotides outside the gene matches: 10. The CDR3 spans 17 residues. CDR1 is MDHEN, CDR2 SYDVKM, per germline. CDR3 sequence reads: CASSYRTGVLVTGELFF. The CDR3 nucleotides are TGTGCCAGCAGTTACAGGACAGGGGTTTTGGTCACCGGGGAGCTGTTTTTT.

In its sample, this clone was seen once. V is TRBV7-8 and J is TRBJ2-7, with D possibly matching TRBD1 (6 bases). Germline values: CDR1 SGHVS, CDR2 FQNEAQ. The CDR3 is made up of 14 amino acids. V lost 1 base to trimming and J lost 3 bases, with 10 bases between them. The CDR3 spells CASSLDRVVYEQYF. The CDR3 DNA sequence: TGTGCCAGCAGCTTAGACAGGGTTGTCTACGAGCAGTACTTC.

This clone is a singleton in its sample. J is TRBJ2-1 and V is TRBV19, with 7 bases lining up with TRBD2. The germline CDR1 and CDR2 sequences are LNHDA and SQIVND (reference sequence). V gave up 3 bases and J gave up 7 bases; unmatched junction bases: 9. CDR3 length: 15 residues. CDR3 in amino acids: CASSIVAGQSNEQFF. In DNA, the CDR3 is TGTGCCAGTAGTATCGTAGCGGGCCAATCTAATGAGCAGTTCTTC.

J is TRBJ1-5 and V is TRBV10-3; weak D call: TRBD1 (6 bases). The CDR3 spans 13 residues. CDR1 and CDR2 from the germline V gene are ENHRY and SYGVKD. The V end was cut by 7 bases, the J end by 9 bases, with 16 bases between. The CDR3 nucleotides are TGTGCCATCACCGACTTACAGGGTGGGCCCCAGCATTTT. It encodes CAITDLQGGPQHF.

This chain connects TRBV7-2 to TRBJ1-2, with 7 positions matching TRBD1. CDR3 length: 13 residues. Per germline, CDR1 SGHTA and CDR2 FQGNSA. V shed 2 bases, J shed 8 bases, and the junction held 5 bases outside the gene matches. CDR3: CASSLKGARGYTF. The CDR3 coding sequence is TGTGCCAGCAGCTTAAAGGGGGCGCGGGGCTACACCTTC. Filled out from reference TRBV7-2 and TRBJ1-2, the complete variable domain reads GAGVSQSPSNKVTEKGKDVELRCDPISGHTALYWYRQSLGQGLEFLIYFQGNSAPDKSGLPSDRFSAERTGGSVSTLTIQRTQQEDSAVYLCASSLKGARGYTFGSGTRLTVV.

The CDR3 coding sequence is TGTGCCAGCAGCCCCCGGGGGTACACAGATACGCAGTATTTT. Its translation is CASSPRGYTDTQYF. This sequence joins TRBV7-9 and TRBJ2-3; possible D gene TRBD2, 6 bases. This CDR3 is built from 14 residues. Trimming left V 5 bases short and J 2 bases short, with 11 bases between. Germline CDR1 is SEHNR and CDR2 is FQNEAQ (reference sequence).

The chain employs TRBV2 and TRBJ1-5; 10 bases agree with TRBD1. Trimming removed 6 bases from V and 9 bases from J; junction bases left unmatched: 8. Germline V CDR1 and CDR2: SNHLY, FYNNEI. The CDR3 is 14 amino acids. The chain's CDR3 is CASSGTGDRGPQHF. CDR3 nucleotide sequence: TGTGCCAGCAGCGGGACAGGGGACAGGGGGCCCCAGCATTTT.

The chain carries TRBV18 and TRBJ2-3; D perhaps matches TRBD2 (6 bases). V was trimmed by 1 base and J by 7 bases, leaving 15 bases between them. The CDR3 consists of 15 residues. Per germline, CDR1 KGHSH and CDR2 LQKENI. CDR3 nucleotides: TGTGCCAGCTCACCACTCCCGCCGGGGGAGAATACGCAGTATTTT. Translation: CASSPLPPGENTQYF.

The chain joins TRBV28 to TRBJ2-1, with 8 bases matching TRBD1. There are 16 residues in the CDR3. V was clipped by 3 bases and J by 4 bases; unmatched bases: 8. CDR1 is MDHEN, CDR2 SYDVKM, per germline. In DNA, the CDR3 is TGTGCCAGCAGTTTCCCCGGACAGGGTACTTACAATGAGCAGTTCTTC. Translation gives CASSFPGQGTYNEQFF. Drawing the rest from reference TRBV28 and TRBJ2-1, the complete variable domain is DVKVTQSSRYLVKRTGEKVFLECVQDMDHENMFWYRQDPGLGLRLIYFSYDVKMKEKGDIPEGYSVSREKKERFSLILESASTNQTSMYLCASSFPGQGTYNEQFFGPGTRLTVL.

This clone was picked up one time. CDR3 coding DNA: TGTGCCAGCAGCTTGCTCAGGGCTAATGAAAAACTGTTTTTT. It encodes CASSLLRANEKLFF. The chain couples TRBV11-2 to TRBJ1-4, with a possible D match to TRBD1 (5 bases). Germline V gene data show CDR1 as SGHAT and CDR2 as FQNNGV. Trimming took off 3 bases at V and 3 bases at J, with 8 bases between the two ends. CDR3 length: 14 amino acids.

The chain uses TRBV18 and TRBJ2-1, with D perhaps TRBD1 (5 bases). The germline V and J ends were trimmed by 5 bases and 4 bases, with 15 bases remaining between them. The CDR3 length is 15 residues. Germline CDR1 reads KGHSH; CDR2 reads LQKENI. The CDR3 sequence: CASSAQGTLYNEQFF. In DNA, the CDR3 is TGTGCCAGCTCAGCTCAGGGCACCCTATACAATGAGCAGTTCTTC.

This chain's CDR3 is CASRRTSGTYEQYF. CDR3 bases: TGTGCCAGCAGAAGGACTAGCGGGACCTACGAGCAGTACTTC. V usage is TRBV27 and J usage is TRBJ2-7; 12 positions agree with TRBD2. Germline V gives CDR1 MNHEY, CDR2 SMNVEV (reference sequence). The junction had 2 bases not matched to a gene; V was cut back by 6 bases and J by 2 bases. The CDR3 loop spans 14 amino acids.

The V call is TRBV28, the J call TRBJ2-5; 7 bases fit TRBD1. The CDR3 sequence is 14 residues long. Per the germline V gene, CDR1 is MDHEN and CDR2 is SYDVKM. After removal of 5 bases from V and 5 bases from J, the junction contained 8 bases not matched to a gene. CDR3 protein: CASSRTGMRETQYF. Here the CDR3 DNA reads TGTGCCAGCAGTAGGACAGGAATGAGGGAGACCCAGTACTTC. The full variable domain, with the rest looked up from reference TRBV28 and TRBJ2-5, is DVKVTQSSRYLVKRTGEKVFLECVQDMDHENMFWYRQDPGLGLRLIYFSYDVKMKEKGDIPEGYSVSREKKERFSLILESASTNQTSMYLCASSRTGMRETQYFGPGTRLLVL.

The chain has TRBV1 and TRBJ1-2; the D segment call TRBD1 is taken from the table without a DNA check. TRBV1 is marked as a pseudogene. The CDR3 is 17 amino acids. CDR3 loop: CTSSQIRDSRASYGYTF. In DNA, the CDR3 is TGCACCAGCAGCCAGATCCGGGACAGTCGCGCGAGCTATGGCTACACCTTC.

The CDR3 nucleotides read TGTGCCAGCAGCACTGGGGCGAGCTCTGGAAACACCATATATTTT. This sequence encodes CASSTGASSGNTIYF. The V and J genes are TRBV5-4 and TRBJ1-3; the D gene is possibly TRBD1 (5 bases). Germline CDR1 is SGHNT and CDR2 is YYREEE (reference sequence). V was trimmed by 4 bases and J by 0 bases, leaving 11 bases between them. This CDR3 is 15 amino acids long.

The chain is built from TRBV18 and TRBJ1-2, with D tentatively TRBD1 (5 bases). The CDR3 is 14 amino acids. The germline V gene encodes CDR1 KGHSH and CDR2 LQKENI. Deletions cut 5 bases from V and 5 bases from J, with 15 bases between. In DNA form, the CDR3 reads TGTGCCAGCTCAGGTGGCCAGGGTAATTATGGCTACACCTTC. Translated: CASSGGQGNYGYTF.